The TCR beta chain under discussion was sequenced for a study of neurological immune-mediated disorders. Study conclusions and caveats: Because no CDR3 amino acid sequences were shared across subjects by expanded clones, private repertoires were suggested in all groups. TCR clonal expansion peaked in HTLV-1-associated myelopathy patients and was lowest in multiple sclerosis patients.

The time point here: longitudinal time-point 2. The unsorted libraries had their origin in 2 million PBMCs stored at -80 C. This clonotype was counted only a few times. As yet, its antigen is unknown. V gave up 8 bases and J gave up 2 bases, with 13 bases separating them. CDR1 is MDHEN, CDR2 SYDVKM, per germline. The CDR3 covers 14 residues. TCRdb recomputed calls from the 5' RACE reads with MiXCR, one row per CDR3 protein. The repertoire has about 90,000 distinct CDR3 sequences, less than 15% of them found once; the top ten carry around 5.3%. Source material: PBMCs. The V call is TRBV28, the J call TRBJ2-1; D gene uncertain. The receptor comes from a female donor with HTLV-1-associated myelopathy (HAM/TSP). Here the CDR3 reads CASAGSNTYNEQFF. In DNA form, the CDR3 reads TGTGCCAGCGCTGGCAGTAACACCTACAATGAGCAGTTCTTC.